These T cell receptor beta chains were read from a single sample in a study of OX40 agonist ivuxolimab in advanced cancers. Sequencing was performed with immunoSEQ multiplex PCR; in TCRdb, only in-frame clones are kept and a portion is missing. The sample holds some 80,000 clones, 84% seen once. Sequencing used CD4+ or CD8+ T cells sorted from blood, obtained in a trial of the OX40 agonist ivuxolimab. These receptors were obtained from an adult with an advanced solid tumor such as melanoma, head and neck, liver or kidney cancer. Both conserved end residues are part of each CDR3. The D gene is left open where the match is weak. Expanded clones get a size class; other rows say once, few or many, or leave the size out.

clone_size d_call j_call v_call cdr3_nt cdr3_aa
. . TRBJ2-3 TRBV5-1 TGCGCCAGCAGCTTCCCCGGAACAGATACGCAGTATTTT CASSFPGTDTQYF
. TRBD1 TRBJ1-1 TRBV6-5 TGTGCCAGCAGCCCTACGGGACAGGGGCACACTGAAGCTTTCTTT CASSPTGQGHTEAFF
. TRBD2 TRBJ2-3 TRBV6-1 TGTGCCAGCAGACGGGGGGTGGAGGGAGATACGCAGTATTTT CASRRGVEGDTQYF
. . TRBJ1-2 TRBV19 TGTGCCAGTAGTATCACCGGGACCGGAAGCTATGGCTACACCTTC CASSITGTGSYGYTF
few . TRBJ2-7 TRBV6-1 TGTGCCAGCTCCCGGACCGGCTACGAGCAGTACTTC CASSRTGYEQYF
. . TRBJ1-2 TRBV7-2 TGTGCCAGCAGCTTAGAATTAGGGCGGATCTATGGCTACACCTTC CASSLELGRIYGYTF
once TRBD2 TRBJ2-1 TRBV5-4 TGTGCCAGCAGCTTGGGACTAGCGGGAGACGCTGAGCAGTTCTTC CASSLGLAGDAEQFF
. . TRBJ1-1 TRBV7-8 TGTGCCAGCACCCAAAGGGAGGATACGACTGAAGCTTTCTTT CASTQREDTTEAFF
few . TRBJ2-7 TRBV21-1 TGTGCCAGCAGCAAGGATCACTCCTACGAGCAGTACTTC CASSKDHSYEQYF
. . TRBJ2-1 TRBV27 TGTGCCAGCAGTGACTACAATGAGCAGTTCTTC CASSDYNEQFF
few TRBD2 TRBJ2-3 TRBV5-1 TGCGCCAGCAGGCTAGCGGGAGGGCGAATAGATACGCAGTATTTT CASRLAGGRIDTQYF
few TRBD1 TRBJ1-2 TRBV7-2 TGTGCCAGCAACCGACAGGGCGAGGGTGGCTACACCTTC CASNRQGEGGYTF
. . TRBJ2-2 TRBV29-1 TGCAGCGTTGCTTCTGCAGGGGCCGGGGAGCTGTTTTTT CSVASAGAGELFF
once TRBD1 TRBJ1-1 TRBV5-1 TGCGCCAGCAGCCTTGATGCAGGGGGCACTGAAGCTTTCTTT CASSLDAGGTEAFF
. . TRBJ1-6 TRBV6-6 TGTGCCAGCAGCCCGGGACGGGCTAATTCACCCCTCCACTTT CASSPGRANSPLHF
once . TRBJ2-1 TRBV12-2 TGTGCAAGTCGCCCCGAAAACAATCACACCATTCAGTTCTTC CASRPENNHTIQFF
. . TRBJ1-2 TRBV5-1 TGCGCCAGCAGCCCCGAGGCGCGGTATGGCTACACCTTC CASSPEARYGYTF
. TRBD1 TRBJ2-3 TRBV6-5 TGTGCCAGCAAATTGGGACAGGGGTCCGGAGATACGCAGTATTTT CASKLGQGSGDTQYF
. TRBD1 TRBJ2-7 TRBV28 TGTGCCAGCACCGTGGGACAGGGTAATGGCTACGAGCAGTACTTC CASTVGQGNGYEQYF
. . TRBJ1-5 TRBV6-5 TGTGCCAGCAGTAGACATGGGGAGGGCAATCAGCCCCAGCATTTT CASSRHGEGNQPQHF
once . TRBJ2-5 TRBV29-1 TGCAGCGTTGTTATCTCAGGGCAAGAGACCCAGTACTTC CSVVISGQETQYF
few . TRBJ2-5 TRBV11-2 TGTGCCAGCAGCTTAGATACTACGGGTACGGAGACCCAGTACTTC CASSLDTTGTETQYF
medium-sized . TRBJ2-7 TRBV5-4 TGCGCCAGCAGCCAAGAATCGGCCCTCGAACGGTCTGAGCAGTACTTC CASSQESALERSEQYF
. . TRBJ2-7 TRBV4-1 TGCGCCAGCAGCCAGAGCCGGGACGTATCCTACGAGCAGTACTTC CASSQSRDVSYEQYF